Shown below are 13 T cell receptor beta chains from a single sample sequenced in a study of T cells in Graves' hyperthyroidism and ophthalmopathy. Using RNA transcripts as the source, TCR beta CDR3 regions were amplified. The HTBI primer set drove a first-round RT-PCR of the TCR CDR3. MiXCR, applied by TCRdb to the multiplex PCR reads, yields one record per CDR3 protein. The table lists 350,000 or so distinct CDR3 sequences, about a sixth of them singletons. The sequenced material came from blood. The receptors shown here come from a woman aged 25 to 45 with Graves' hyperthyroidism that later progressed to Graves' ophthalmopathy.

This clonotype was seen only a few times. At one end, the junction sequence differs from germline, possibly due to a read error. The J gene is TRBJ2-3, the V gene TRBV2; maybe TRBD2 (6 bases). CDR3 length: 14 amino acids. The V gene's germline CDR1 is SNHLY and CDR2 FYNNEI. CDR3 nucleotides: TGTGCCAGCAACCCCTTGGGAGGCACAGGTACGCAGTATTTT. Protein product: CASNPLGGTGTQYF.

This clonotype was counted many times. V is TRBV12-3 or TRBV12-4 and J is TRBJ2-1; 9 bases align to TRBD1. The CDR3 has 16 amino acids. J was trimmed by 6 bases and V by 6 bases; bases with no gene match: 12. As DNA, the CDR3 is TGTGCCAGCAGCCAACCCGGGACAGGGAGGGTCAATGAGCAGTTCTTC. Translation: CASSQPGTGRVNEQFF.

Only a few counts were recorded for this clonotype. The chain carries TRBV2 and TRBJ1-5; a possible D gene is TRBD1 (5 bases). Germline V gene sequence: CDR1 SNHLY, CDR2 FYNNEI. CDR3 size: 14 residues. Trimming took 3 bases from V and 4 from J, leaving 10 bases between them. The chain's CDR3 is CASSDSGRNQPQHF. The CDR3 nucleotides are TGTGCCAGCAGTGACTCAGGGAGGAATCAGCCCCAGCATTTT.

The rearrangement uses TRBV7-9 and TRBJ2-7; 7 bases align to TRBD1. CDR3 length: 12 amino acids. With V trimmed by 8 bases and J by 2 bases, 3 bases remained unmatched. In germline, CDR1 is SEHNR, CDR2 FQNEAQ (reference sequence). CDR3 sequence: CASPTGTYEQYF. In DNA, the CDR3 is TGTGCCAGCCCGACAGGGACCTACGAGCAGTACTTC.

This CDR3 reads CSVAGHTEAFF. For the CDR3, the DNA is TGCAGCGTTGCAGGGCACACTGAAGCTTTCTTT. The gene calls are TRBV29-1 and TRBJ1-1, with a tentative D call TRBD1 (5 bases). V was shortened by 4 bases and J by 3 bases, with 6 bases between the two germline ends. Looked up from germline, CDR1 is SQVTM and CDR2 is ANQGSEA. This CDR3 comprises 11 residues.

On this clonotype itself: A much bigger clone sits one base away, suggesting this may be a read error. V usage is TRBV6-1 and J usage is TRBJ1-2, with D unclear. V was clipped by 8 bases and J by 3 bases, with 16 bases between them. The germline V gene has CDR1 MNHNS and CDR2 SASEGT. The CDR3 extends over 14 amino acids. The CDR3 loop reads CASPIDESHYGYTF. CDR3 in DNA: TGTGCCAGCCCCATTGACGAATCCCACTATGGCTACACCTTC.

V gene TRBV30 combines with J gene TRBJ2-5, with D possibly TRBD2 on 7 matching bases. Trimming took 0 bases from V and 10 from J, leaving 18 bases between them. Germline CDR1 and CDR2: GTSNPN and SVGIG (reference sequence). The CDR3 has 14 residues. The CDR3 loop reads CAWSVLSRGPYQYF. The CDR3 DNA sequence: TGTGCCTGGAGTGTACTCTCGCGGGGGCCTTACCAGTACTTC.

This clonotype was recorded once. This chain connects TRBV3-1 to TRBJ2-7; perhaps TRBD2 as D (5 bases). Between the trimmed V and J ends, which lost 7 bases and 5 bases, there was a span of 15 bases. This CDR3 contains 13 residues. The germline CDR1 and CDR2 sequences are LGHDT and YNNKEL (reference sequence). CDR3 DNA: TGTGCCAGCACGGAGACTAATTCCCACGAGCAGTACTTC. This gives the protein CASTETNSHEQYF.

This clonotype was counted a few times. V and J are TRBV4-1 and TRBJ1-5, with D maybe TRBD1 (5 bases). The CDR3 has 16 residues. Germline assignment: CDR1 MGHRA and CDR2 YSYEKL. V was trimmed by 0 bases and J by 0 bases, leaving 9 bases between them. In nucleotides, the CDR3 is TGCGCCAGCAGCCAAGAGGGGCTATATAGCAATCAGCCCCAGCATTTT. Translation: CASSQEGLYSNQPQHF.

This clonotype was picked up many times. The V and J genes are TRBV5-1 and TRBJ2-7; D is unclear. V was trimmed by 5 bases and J by 2 bases, leaving 17 bases between them. CDR1 and CDR2 (germline): SGHRS, YFSETQ. This CDR3 spans 15 amino acids. CDR3 nucleotides: TGCGCCAGCAGACCCATTTTTAGAGGTACCTACGAGCAGTACTTC. Its translation: CASRPIFRGTYEQYF.

This clonotype has at least ten counts. The rearrangement uses TRBV11-2 and TRBJ2-1; TRBD2 matches 9 bases. The CDR3 loop spans 16 amino acids. Germline-derived CDR1 and CDR2 are SGHAT and FQNNGV. V dropped 1 base and J dropped 8; count of bases not matched to a gene: 9. The CDR3 protein is CASSLVAGGLEDEQFF. DNA of the CDR3: TGTGCCAGCAGCTTAGTGGCGGGAGGGTTGGAGGATGAGCAGTTCTTC.

This clonotype was detected a few times. V usage is TRBV28 and J usage is TRBJ2-1; 10 bases agree with TRBD2. V gave up 5 bases and J gave up 4 bases; unmatched junction bases: 11. The V gene's germline CDR1 is MDHEN and CDR2 SYDVKM. The CDR3 extends over 17 amino acids. CDR3 residues: CASSPRPTSGFYNEQFF. DNA of the CDR3: TGTGCCAGCAGTCCCCGGCCGACTAGCGGGTTTTACAATGAGCAGTTCTTC.

This clonotype has ten or more counts. V is TRBV25-1 and J is TRBJ2-3; D is perhaps TRBD1 (5 bases). Per the germline V gene, CDR1 is MGHDK and CDR2 is SYGVNS. This CDR3 has 18 residues. Trimming pared 4 bases from V and 2 bases from J, leaving 22 bases between. The CDR3 region is CASSADTATLRYTDTQYF. For the CDR3, the DNA is TGTGCCAGCAGTGCGGACACTGCGACTCTGCGATACACAGATACGCAGTATTTT.